This T cell receptor (beta chain) appears in the sequencing data of a study of T cell changes during pregnancy in multiple sclerosis. Per germline, CDR1 MDHEN and CDR2 SYDVKM. J lost 5 bases, V lost 6 bases, and 11 bases had no gene match. This CDR3 contains 16 residues. Produced via immunoSEQ multiplex PCR; TCRdb's table is partial and in-frame only. The data show around 62,000 clones, approximately 91% seen once. The starting material was CD4+ T cells from peripheral blood mononuclear cells, obtained in the first trimester of pregnancy. The sequence came from a female donor with multiple sclerosis, enrolled in a pregnancy study. The chain has TRBV28 and TRBJ2-7; 12 bases agree with TRBD1. The CDR3 region is CASSQLGGTGGNEQYF. The DNA of the CDR3 is TGTGCCAGCAGCCAATTAGGTGGGACAGGGGGCAACGAGCAGTACTTC.